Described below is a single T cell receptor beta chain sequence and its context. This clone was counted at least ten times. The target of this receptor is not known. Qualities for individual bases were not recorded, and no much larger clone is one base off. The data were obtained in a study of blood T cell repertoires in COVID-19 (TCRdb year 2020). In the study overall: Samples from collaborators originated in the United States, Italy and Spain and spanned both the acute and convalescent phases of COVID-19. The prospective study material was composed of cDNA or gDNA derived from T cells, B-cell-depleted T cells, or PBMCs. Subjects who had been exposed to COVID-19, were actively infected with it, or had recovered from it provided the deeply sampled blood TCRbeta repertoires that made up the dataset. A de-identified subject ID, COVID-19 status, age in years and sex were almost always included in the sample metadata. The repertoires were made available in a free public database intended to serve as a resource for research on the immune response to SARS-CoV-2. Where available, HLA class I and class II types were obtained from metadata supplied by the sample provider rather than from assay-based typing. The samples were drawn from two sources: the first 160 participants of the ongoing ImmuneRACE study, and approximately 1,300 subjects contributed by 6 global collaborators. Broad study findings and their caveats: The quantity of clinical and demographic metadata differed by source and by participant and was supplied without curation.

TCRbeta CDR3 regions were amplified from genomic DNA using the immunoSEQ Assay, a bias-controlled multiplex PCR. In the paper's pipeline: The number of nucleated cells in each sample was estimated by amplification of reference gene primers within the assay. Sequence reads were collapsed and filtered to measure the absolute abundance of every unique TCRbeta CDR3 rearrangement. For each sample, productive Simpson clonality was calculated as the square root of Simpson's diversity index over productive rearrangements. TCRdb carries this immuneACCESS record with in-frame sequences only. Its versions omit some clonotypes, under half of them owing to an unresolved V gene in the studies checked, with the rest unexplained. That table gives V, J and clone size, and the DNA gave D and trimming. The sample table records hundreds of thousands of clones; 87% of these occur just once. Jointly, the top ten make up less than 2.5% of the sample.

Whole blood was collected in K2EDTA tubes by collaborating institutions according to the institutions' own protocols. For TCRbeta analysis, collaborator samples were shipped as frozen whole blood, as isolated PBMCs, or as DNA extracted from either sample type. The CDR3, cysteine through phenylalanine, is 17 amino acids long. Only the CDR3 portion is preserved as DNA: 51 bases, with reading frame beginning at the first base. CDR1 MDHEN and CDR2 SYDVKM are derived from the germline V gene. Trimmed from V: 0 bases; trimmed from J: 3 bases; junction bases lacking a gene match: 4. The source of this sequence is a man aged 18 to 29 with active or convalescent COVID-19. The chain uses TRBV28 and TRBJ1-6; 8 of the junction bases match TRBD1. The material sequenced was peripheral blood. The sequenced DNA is TGTGCCAGCAGTTTATGGGGACAGGAAGGCTATAATTCACCCCTCCACTTT. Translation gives CASSLWGQEGYNSPLHF.